One and the same sample provided the 32 T cell receptor beta chains below, sequenced in a study of shared clonotypes between healthy human individuals (dated by TCRdb to 2020 to 2022). Library construction relied on the immunoSEQ multiplex PCR assay. The source is immuneACCESS, and TCRdb retained only in-frame sequences with V and J called. Part of the clones is not carried over; for the studies checked, unresolved V genes explain less than half of this, and the remainder is unexplained. This sample has 780,000 or so clones in its table, and over 60% of those were observed once. The top ten clones comprise 1.8% of the sample. The sequenced material came from memory CD4+ T cells sorted from blood. This specimen's cell subset or site label, interpreted: CD45RA-negative fraction. These receptors originate from a woman aged 30 to 39 in good health.

A few counts support this clone. J is TRBJ2-3 and V is TRBV28, with 9 bases that match TRBD2. Per the germline V gene, CDR1 is MDHEN and CDR2 is SYDVKM. The V segment lost 6 bases and the J segment 5 bases; nucleotides outside the gene matches: 15. This CDR3 has 17 residues. In DNA, the CDR3 is TGTGCCAGCAGCTCCCCCCCTTGGCGGGAGGGTATAGATACGCAGTATTTT. This sequence encodes CASSSPPWREGIDTQYF.

The sample holds a few counts of this clone. At the DNA level, this CDR3 is encoded by other sequences in the same sample as well. The rearrangement links TRBV5-1 to TRBJ2-3; D is possibly TRBD1 (6 bases). Looked up from germline, CDR1 is SGHRS and CDR2 is YFSETQ. The CDR3 runs to 14 residues. Trimming removed 4 bases at V and 3 bases at J, with 12 bases between. CDR3 protein: CASSLGQSTDTQYF. The DNA of the CDR3 is TGCGCCAGCAGCCTCGGACAGTCAACAGATACGCAGTATTTT.

This sequence joins TRBV27 and TRBJ2-1; 8 nucleotides agree with TRBD2. This CDR3 contains 16 residues. With V trimmed by 6 bases and J by 2 bases, 9 bases remained unmatched. CDR1 MNHEY and CDR2 SMNVEV come from the germline V gene (reference sequence). The CDR3 DNA sequence: TGTGCCAGCAGGAGCTCAAGCGGGAGTACCTACAATGAGCAGTTCTTC. This codes for CASRSSSGSTYNEQFF.

The chain couples TRBV6-5 to TRBJ2-1, with D uncertain. This CDR3 is 13 amino acids long. Germline values: CDR1 MNHEY, CDR2 SVGAGI. The V gene lost 6 bases and the J gene lost 3 bases, with 9 bases spanning the gap. CDR3 amino acids: CASSRRHYNEQFF. The CDR3 nucleotides read TGTGCCAGCAGCCGGCGCCACTACAATGAGCAGTTCTTC.

V is TRBV4-1 and J is TRBJ2-5; 7 bases are shared with TRBD1. Trimming at V came to 5 bases and at J to 1 base, leaving 4 bases not matched to a gene. The CDR3 runs 14 residues. Per the germline V gene, CDR1 is MGHRA and CDR2 is YSYEKL. The CDR3 is CASSLGQRQETQYF. The CDR3 DNA reads TGCGCCAGCAGCTTGGGACAGCGCCAAGAGACCCAGTACTTC.

This clone occurred a few times. Other nucleotide sequences from this sample produce the same CDR3. The genes are TRBV30 and TRBJ1-2; D gene unclear. Trimming took off 0 bases at V and 7 bases at J, with 6 bases between the two ends. CDR1 is GTSNPN and CDR2 is SVGIG in the germline V gene (reference sequence). This CDR3 comprises 11 residues. CDR3 protein: CAWSVGGGYTF. CDR3 sequence (DNA): TGTGCCTGGAGTGTTGGAGGTGGCTACACCTTC.

This clone was observed a handful of times. The rearrangement uses TRBV19 and TRBJ1-3; D remains unclear. Germline V CDR1 and CDR2: LNHDA, SQIVND (reference sequence). This CDR3 comprises 12 residues. The V and J ends lost 7 bases and 14 bases respectively, with 18 bases between them. CDR3 coding DNA: TGTGCCAGTACCAGGAGCCGCCGCGCCCTATATTTT. It encodes CASTRSRRALYF.

This clone was detected many times. The same CDR3 is also encoded by other DNA sequences in this sample. In DNA, the CDR3 is TGTGCCAGGAGGGAGACCCAGTACTTC. This sequence encodes CARRETQYF. The rearrangement joins TRBV19 to TRBJ2-5, with D unclear. Germline V gene data show CDR1 as LNHDA and CDR2 as SQIVND (reference sequence). The CDR3 has 9 amino acids. V gave up 9 bases and J gave up 5 bases, with 4 bases separating them.

Only one count was recorded for this clone. The gene calls are TRBV19 and TRBJ1-3; no clear D. With 4 bases removed from V and 0 bases from J, the gap between germline ends came to 13 bases. CDR3 length equals 16 residues. The V gene's germline CDR1 is LNHDA and CDR2 SQIVND (reference sequence). The CDR3 DNA reads TGTGCCAGTAGTACCCGGATCCAAAACTCTGGAAACACCATATATTTT. Its protein is CASSTRIQNSGNTIYF. Based on the CDR3 plus reference TRBV19 and TRBJ1-3, the full variable domain is DGGITQSPKYLFRKEGQNVTLSCEQNLNHDAMYWYRQDPGQGLRLIYYSQIVNDFQKGDIAEGYSVSREKKESFPLTVTSAQKNPTAFYLCASSTRIQNSGNTIYFGEGSWLTVV.

The chain's CDR3 is CASSDRGPDTQYF. The CDR3 DNA follows: TGCGCCAGCAGCGACCGAGGACCAGATACGCAGTATTTT. This chain uses TRBV10-1 with TRBJ2-3; no firm D call. The CDR3 totals 13 residues. The germline V gene encodes CDR1 WNHNN and CDR2 SYGVQD (reference sequence). The germline V and J ends were trimmed by 6 bases and 4 bases, with 11 bases remaining between them.

This clone has only one observation. The gene calls are TRBV28 and TRBJ1-2; D is perhaps TRBD1 (5 bases). Trimming left V 6 bases short and J 4 bases short, with 24 bases between. Per germline, CDR1 MDHEN and CDR2 SYDVKM. CDR3 length equals 17 residues. CDR3: CASRQEMVGARSYGYTF. The DNA for the CDR3 is TGTGCCAGCAGGCAAGAAATGGTCGGGGCGAGAAGCTATGGCTACACCTTC.

This clone appeared a few times. The rearrangement uses TRBV28 and TRBJ1-2; tentatively, D is TRBD1 (6 bases). Germline V gene sequence: CDR1 MDHEN, CDR2 SYDVKM. Trimming removed 2 bases at V and 2 bases at J, with 12 bases between. The CDR3 extends over 15 amino acids. DNA of the CDR3: TGTGCCAGCAGTTTAGGAGGGACATCGAACTATGGCTACACCTTC. Protein sequence: CASSLGGTSNYGYTF.

The genes are TRBV11-3 and TRBJ1-1; D perhaps matches TRBD1 (5 bases). The CDR3 totals 14 residues. The V gene's germline CDR1 is SGHNT and CDR2 YENEEA. V was clipped by 2 bases and J by 1 base, with 8 bases between them. CDR3 DNA sequence: TGTGCCAGCAGCTTACACGGGGCGAACACTGAAGCTTTCTTT. It codes for CASSLHGANTEAFF.

This clone was observed a few times. The CDR3 here is CASSLRTGFPGETQYF. The CDR3 DNA reads as TGTGCCAGCAGCTTGAGAACAGGTTTTCCGGGAGAGACCCAGTACTTC. The chain carries TRBV7-9 and TRBJ2-5; TRBD1 might be the D (5 bases). This CDR3 has 16 residues. Germline assignment: CDR1 SEHNR and CDR2 FQNEAQ (reference sequence). V lost 3 bases to trimming and J lost 4 bases, with 18 bases between them.

The chain recombines TRBV7-2 with TRBJ2-1; D gene ambiguous. The CDR3 is made up of 15 amino acids. The germline V and J ends were trimmed by 2 bases and 7 bases, with 15 bases remaining between them. CDR1 and CDR2 (germline): SGHTA, FQGNSA. The CDR3 spells CASSLNALLGNEQFF. For the CDR3, the DNA is TGTGCCAGCAGCTTAAATGCACTCCTGGGGAATGAGCAGTTCTTC. The entire variable domain, with the rest obtained from reference TRBV7-2 and TRBJ2-1, is as follows: GAGVSQSPSNKVTEKGKDVELRCDPISGHTALYWYRQSLGQGLEFLIYFQGNSAPDKSGLPSDRFSAERTGGSVSTLTIQRTQQEDSAVYLCASSLNALLGNEQFFGPGTRLTVL.

The V call is TRBV12-5, the J call TRBJ1-1, with a weak D call TRBD1 (5 bases). V dropped 1 base and J dropped 3 bases, with 9 bases sitting between them. CDR3 length: 14 residues. The germline V gene has CDR1 LGHNT and CDR2 FRNRAP. In nucleotides, the CDR3 is TGTGCTAGTGGTTTGGAGGGGCCTCACACTGAAGCTTTCTTT. It encodes CASGLEGPHTEAFF.

A note on this clone: In the same sample, other DNA sequences code for this CDR3. V and J are TRBV18 and TRBJ1-1; a weak D match, TRBD1 (6 bases). The germline CDR1 and CDR2 sequences are KGHSH and LQKENI. CDR3 length: 14 residues. V shed 3 bases and J shed 1 base, with 9 bases lying between them. The CDR3 region is CASSPRTANTEAFF. Here the CDR3 DNA reads TGTGCCAGCTCACCGAGGACAGCGAACACTGAAGCTTTCTTT. Full variable domain (outside the CDR3, taken from reference TRBV18 and TRBJ1-1): NAGVMQNPRHLVRRRGQEARLRCSPMKGHSHVYWYRQLPEEGLKFMVYLQKENIIDESGMPKERFSAEFPKEGPSILRIQQVVRGDSAAYFCASSPRTANTEAFFGQGTRLTVV.

The sample holds one count of this clone. The CDR3 nucleotides read TGTGCCAGCAGCGCCCTAGGGGTCGGAAACACCATATATTTT. Its translation: CASSALGVGNTIYF. The rearrangement uses TRBV9 and TRBJ1-3, with D perhaps TRBD1 (5 bases). This CDR3 has 14 residues. Germline V gene sequence: CDR1 SGDLS, CDR2 YYNGEE. Between the trimmed V and J ends, which lost 3 bases and 4 bases, there was a span of 11 bases.

The J gene is TRBJ2-7, the V gene TRBV27; 7 bases are a match to TRBD1. Germline loops: CDR1 MNHEY, CDR2 SMNVEV (reference sequence). V shed 3 bases, J shed 7 bases, and the junction held 9 bases outside the gene matches. CDR3 length: 14 residues. The CDR3 loop reads CASSFGQDSGEQYF. CDR3 coding DNA: TGTGCCAGCAGTTTTGGACAGGATTCTGGGGAGCAGTACTTC.

The chain links TRBV14 to TRBJ1-1, with a weak D call TRBD1 (6 bases). The CDR3 has 16 residues. Germline values: CDR1 SGHDN, CDR2 FVKESK. V gave up 1 base and J gave up 5 bases, with 17 bases separating them. CDR3 bases: TGTGCCAGCAGCCAAGGGTTAGGCAGGGGTAAGACTGAAGCTTTCTTT. It translates to CASSQGLGRGKTEAFF.

The V call is TRBV18, the J call TRBJ2-2, with TRBD2 matching over 12 bases. V dropped 3 bases and J dropped 1; count of bases not matched to a gene: 0. This CDR3 has 16 residues. The germline gives CDR1 KGHSH, CDR2 LQKENI. The CDR3 nucleotides are TGTGCCAGCTCACCGACTAGCGGGAGGAACACCGGGGAGCTGTTTTTT. Translation gives CASSPTSGRNTGELFF.

The V gene is TRBV7-8, the J gene TRBJ2-7; 7 nucleotides agree with TRBD2. This CDR3 has 16 residues. The V gene's germline CDR1 is SGHVS and CDR2 FQNEAQ. V gave up 6 bases and J gave up 6 bases; unmatched junction bases: 17. The CDR3 loop is CASRQRRLALPGEQYF. CDR3 DNA sequence: TGTGCCAGCAGACAGAGACGACTAGCACTCCCCGGCGAGCAGTACTTC.

The chain has TRBV19 and TRBJ1-4; unclear D gene. Germline V gene data show CDR1 as LNHDA and CDR2 as SQIVND (reference sequence). Trimming took off 7 bases at V and 8 bases at J, with 5 bases between the two ends. The CDR3 has 10 residues. CDR3: CASMGEKLFF. The CDR3 region has the DNA TGTGCCAGTATGGGGGAAAAACTGTTTTTT.

This chain uses TRBV7-7 with TRBJ1-5, with D tentatively TRBD1 (5 bases). The V and J ends lost 5 bases and 6 bases respectively, with 20 bases between them. CDR1 is SSHAT and CDR2 is FNYEAQ in the germline V gene (reference sequence). This CDR3 has 16 amino acids. CDR3 sequence (DNA): TGTGCCAGCAGCAAACTTCCCGGCCAGGGCGCTCAGCCCCAGCATTTT. Translation: CASSKLPGQGAQPQHF.

This sequence joins TRBV28 and TRBJ1-5; D gene uncertain. Trimming left V 3 bases short and J 0 bases short, with 6 bases between. The germline CDR1 and CDR2 sequences are MDHEN and SYDVKM. This CDR3 is 14 amino acids long. CDR3 coding DNA: TGTGCCAGCAGTTTTTGGGGTAGCAATCAGCCCCAGCATTTT. This encodes CASSFWGSNQPQHF. The full variable domain, with the rest looked up from reference TRBV28 and TRBJ1-5, is DVKVTQSSRYLVKRTGEKVFLECVQDMDHENMFWYRQDPGLGLRLIYFSYDVKMKEKGDIPEGYSVSREKKERFSLILESASTNQTSMYLCASSFWGSNQPQHFGDGTRLSIL.

The V gene is TRBV18, the J gene TRBJ2-1, with TRBD2 matching 9 bases. Trimming removed 6 bases from V and 2 bases from J; junction bases left unmatched: 5. CDR1 and CDR2 (germline): KGHSH, LQKENI. The CDR3 is 15 amino acids. The CDR3 nucleotides read TGTGCCAGCTCGGTAGCGGGGGAACCCTACAATGAGCAGTTCTTC. Its protein is CASSVAGEPYNEQFF.

This clone was detected a few times. The chain links TRBV20-1 to TRBJ2-1; D is unclear. V lost 6 bases to trimming and J lost 8 bases, with 8 bases between them. The CDR3 sequence is 10 residues long. Germline values: CDR1 DFQATT, CDR2 SNEGSKA (reference sequence). CDR3 amino acids: CSAPRDEQFF. The CDR3, as DNA: TGCAGTGCGCCACGGGATGAGCAGTTCTTC.

The V gene is TRBV6-6, the J gene TRBJ1-2, with D perhaps TRBD1 (5 bases). The V and J ends lost 7 bases and 5 bases respectively, with 14 bases between them. The length of the CDR3 is 13 residues. Germline V gives CDR1 MNHNY, CDR2 SVGAGI (reference sequence). CDR3 protein: CASTTGQKYGYTF. The DNA of the CDR3 is TGTGCCAGCACCACGGGGCAGAAATATGGCTACACCTTC.

This CDR3 reads CASSQAGRSSYNEQFF. The CDR3 region has the DNA TGCGCCAGCAGCCAAGCGGGCCGTAGCTCCTACAATGAGCAGTTCTTC. This rearrangement joins TRBV4-1 to TRBJ2-1; unclear D gene. This CDR3 has 16 residues. The germline CDR1 and CDR2 sequences are MGHRA and YSYEKL. V gave up 1 base and J gave up 0 bases, with 10 bases separating them.

This clone was detected only a few times. The chain recombines TRBV19 with TRBJ1-5; D call uncertain. V was pared by 8 bases and J by 4 bases, with 12 bases between. The CDR3 has 13 residues. CDR1 is LNHDA and CDR2 is SQIVND in the germline V gene (reference sequence). The CDR3 loop reads CASSVLSNQPQHF. The CDR3 DNA sequence: TGTGCCAGTTCCGTTCTGTCTAATCAGCCCCAGCATTTT.

The chain carries TRBV28 and TRBJ2-5; D is unclear. CDR1 and CDR2 from the germline V gene are MDHEN and SYDVKM. The CDR3 covers 13 residues. V was shortened by 8 bases and J by 1 base, with 11 bases between the two germline ends. CDR3 nucleotides: TGTGCCAGCCAGGACGGCGGCCAAGAGACCCAGTACTTC. Translation: CASQDGGQETQYF.

This chain uses TRBV5-1 with TRBJ2-3, with 9 bases matching TRBD1. With V trimmed by 2 bases and J by 2 bases, 6 bases remained unmatched. CDR1 and CDR2 from the germline V gene are SGHRS and YFSETQ. The CDR3 covers 16 residues. Here the CDR3 reads CASSLQGALDTDTQYF. The CDR3 DNA reads TGCGCCAGCAGCTTACAGGGGGCGCTTGACACAGATACGCAGTATTTT. Full variable domain (rest looked up from reference TRBV5-1 and TRBJ2-3): KAGVTQTPRYLIKTRGQQVTLSCSPISGHRSVSWYQQTPGQGLQFLFEYFSETQRNKGNFPGRFSGRQFSNSRSEMNVSTLELGDSALYLCASSLQGALDTDTQYFGPGTRLTVL.